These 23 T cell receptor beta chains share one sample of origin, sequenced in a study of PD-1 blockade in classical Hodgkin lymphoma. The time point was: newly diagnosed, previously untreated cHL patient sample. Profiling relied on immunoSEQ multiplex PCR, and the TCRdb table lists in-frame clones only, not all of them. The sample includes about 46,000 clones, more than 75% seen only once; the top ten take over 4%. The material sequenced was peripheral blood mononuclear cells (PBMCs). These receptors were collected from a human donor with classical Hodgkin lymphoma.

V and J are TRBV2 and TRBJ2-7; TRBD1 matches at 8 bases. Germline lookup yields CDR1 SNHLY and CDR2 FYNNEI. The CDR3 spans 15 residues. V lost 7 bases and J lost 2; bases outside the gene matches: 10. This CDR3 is CASKLRGLYPYEQYF. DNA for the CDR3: TGTGCCAGCAAGCTCAGGGGGCTATATCCCTACGAGCAGTACTTC.

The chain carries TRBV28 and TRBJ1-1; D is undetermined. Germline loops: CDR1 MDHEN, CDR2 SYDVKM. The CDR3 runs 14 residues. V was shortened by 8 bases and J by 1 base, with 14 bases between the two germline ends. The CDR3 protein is CASFGSGSNTEAFF. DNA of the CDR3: TGTGCCAGCTTCGGATCAGGATCGAACACTGAAGCTTTCTTT.

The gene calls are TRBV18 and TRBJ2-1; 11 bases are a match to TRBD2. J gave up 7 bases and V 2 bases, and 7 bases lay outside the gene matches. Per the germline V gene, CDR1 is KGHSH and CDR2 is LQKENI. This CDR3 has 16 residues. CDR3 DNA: TGTGCCAGCTCACCATTCGTAGCGGGAGGGCCTAATGAGCAGTTCTTC. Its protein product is CASSPFVAGGPNEQFF.

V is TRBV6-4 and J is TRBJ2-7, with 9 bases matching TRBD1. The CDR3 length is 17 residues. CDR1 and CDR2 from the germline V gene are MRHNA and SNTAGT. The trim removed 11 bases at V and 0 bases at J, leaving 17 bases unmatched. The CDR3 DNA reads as TGTGCCCCTCCGGGACAGGGATCACCCCAGAGCTCCTACGAGCAGTACGTC. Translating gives CAPPGQGSPQSSYEQYV.

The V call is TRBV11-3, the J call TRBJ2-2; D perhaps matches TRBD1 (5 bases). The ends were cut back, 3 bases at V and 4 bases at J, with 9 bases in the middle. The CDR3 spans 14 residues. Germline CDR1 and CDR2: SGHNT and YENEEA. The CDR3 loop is CASSFTGATGELFF. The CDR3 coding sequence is TGTGCCAGCAGCTTTACAGGAGCCACCGGGGAGCTGTTTTTT.

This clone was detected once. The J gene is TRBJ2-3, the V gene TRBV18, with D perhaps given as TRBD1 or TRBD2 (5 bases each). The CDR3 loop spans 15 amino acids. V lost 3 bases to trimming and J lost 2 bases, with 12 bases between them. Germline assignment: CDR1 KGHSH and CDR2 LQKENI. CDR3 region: CASSPMGTYTDTQYF. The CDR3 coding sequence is TGTGCCAGCTCACCGATGGGGACCTACACAGATACGCAGTATTTT.

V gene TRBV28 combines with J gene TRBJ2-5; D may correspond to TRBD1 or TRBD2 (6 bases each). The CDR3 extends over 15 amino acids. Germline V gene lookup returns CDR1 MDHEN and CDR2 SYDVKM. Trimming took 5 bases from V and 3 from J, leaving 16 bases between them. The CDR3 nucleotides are TGTGCCAGCAGTCCAAGGGGGGAGGCCGAAGAGACCCAGTACTTC. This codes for CASSPRGEAEETQYF.

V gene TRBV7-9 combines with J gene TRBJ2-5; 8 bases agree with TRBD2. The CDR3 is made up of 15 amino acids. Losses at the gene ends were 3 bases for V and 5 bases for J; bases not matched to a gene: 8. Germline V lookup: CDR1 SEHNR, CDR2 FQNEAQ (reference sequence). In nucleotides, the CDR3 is TGTGCCAGCAGCTTTTGGGTAGCGGGGAAGGAGACCCAGTACTTC. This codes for CASSFWVAGKETQYF.

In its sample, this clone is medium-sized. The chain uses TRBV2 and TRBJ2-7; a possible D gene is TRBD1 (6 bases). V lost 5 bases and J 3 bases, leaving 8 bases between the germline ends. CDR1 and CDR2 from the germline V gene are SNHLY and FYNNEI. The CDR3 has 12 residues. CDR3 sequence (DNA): TGTGCCAGCAGTATGGACAGCTACGAGCAGTACTTC. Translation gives CASSMDSYEQYF.

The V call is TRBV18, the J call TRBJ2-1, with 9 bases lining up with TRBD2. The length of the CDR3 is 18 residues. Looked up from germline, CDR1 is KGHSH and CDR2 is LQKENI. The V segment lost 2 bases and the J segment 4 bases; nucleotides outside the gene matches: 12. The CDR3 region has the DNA TGTGCCAGCTCACCAACTAGCGGGTCGGGGGGGCCATACAATGAGCAGTTCTTC. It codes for CASSPTSGSGGPYNEQFF. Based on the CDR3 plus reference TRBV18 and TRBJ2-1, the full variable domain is NAGVMQNPRHLVRRRGQEARLRCSPMKGHSHVYWYRQLPEEGLKFMVYLQKENIIDESGMPKERFSAEFPKEGPSILRIQQVVRGDSAAYFCASSPTSGSGGPYNEQFFGPGTRLTVL.

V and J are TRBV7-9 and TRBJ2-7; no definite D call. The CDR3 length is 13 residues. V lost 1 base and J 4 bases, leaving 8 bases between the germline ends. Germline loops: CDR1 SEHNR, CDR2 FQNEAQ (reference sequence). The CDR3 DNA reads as TGTGCCAGCAGCTTAGGGTCGAATTACGAGCAGTACGTC. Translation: CASSLGSNYEQYV.

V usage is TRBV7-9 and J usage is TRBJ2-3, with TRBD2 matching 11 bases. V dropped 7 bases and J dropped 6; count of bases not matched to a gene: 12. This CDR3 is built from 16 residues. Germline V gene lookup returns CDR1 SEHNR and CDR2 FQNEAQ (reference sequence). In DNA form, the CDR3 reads TGTGCCAGCACCCCCATCCTAGCGGGAGGATCGGATACGCAGTATTTT. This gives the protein CASTPILAGGSDTQYF. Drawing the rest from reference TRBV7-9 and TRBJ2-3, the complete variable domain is DTGVSQNPRHKITKRGQNVTFRCDPISEHNRLYWYRQTLGQGPEFLTYFQNEAQLEKSRLLSDRFSAERPKGSFSTLEIQRTEQGDSAMYLCASTPILAGGSDTQYFGPGTRLTVL.

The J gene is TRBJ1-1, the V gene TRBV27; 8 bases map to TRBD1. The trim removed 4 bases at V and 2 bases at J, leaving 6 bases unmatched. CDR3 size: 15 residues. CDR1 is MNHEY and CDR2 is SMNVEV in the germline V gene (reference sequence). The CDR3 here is CASSSDRGANTEAFF. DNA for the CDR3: TGTGCCAGCAGTTCTGACAGGGGCGCCAACACTGAAGCTTTCTTT.

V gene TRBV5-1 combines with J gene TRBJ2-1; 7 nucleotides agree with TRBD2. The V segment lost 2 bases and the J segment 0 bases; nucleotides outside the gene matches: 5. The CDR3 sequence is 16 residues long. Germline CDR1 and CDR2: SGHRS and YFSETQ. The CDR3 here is CASSFRAGPSYNEQFF. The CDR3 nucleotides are TGCGCCAGCAGCTTTCGAGCGGGGCCCTCCTACAATGAGCAGTTCTTC.

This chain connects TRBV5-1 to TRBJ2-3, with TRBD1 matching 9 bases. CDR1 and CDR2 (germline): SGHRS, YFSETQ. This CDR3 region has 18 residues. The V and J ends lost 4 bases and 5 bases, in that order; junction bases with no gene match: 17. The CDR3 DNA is TGCGCCAGCAGCCTGGGACTCCGGGACAGGGCTTCGGTAGATACGCAGTATTTT. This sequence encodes CASSLGLRDRASVDTQYF. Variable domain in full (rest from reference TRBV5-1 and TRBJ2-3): KAGVTQTPRYLIKTRGQQVTLSCSPISGHRSVSWYQQTPGQGLQFLFEYFSETQRNKGNFPGRFSGRQFSNSRSEMNVSTLELGDSALYLCASSLGLRDRASVDTQYFGPGTRLTVL.

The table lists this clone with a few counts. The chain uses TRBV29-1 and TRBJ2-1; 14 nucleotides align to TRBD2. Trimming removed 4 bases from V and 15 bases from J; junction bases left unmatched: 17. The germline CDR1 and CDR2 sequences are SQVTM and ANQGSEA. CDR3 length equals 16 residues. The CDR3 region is CSVGGSGTSGGRRGFF. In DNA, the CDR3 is TGCAGCGTTGGAGGGTCCGGGACTAGCGGGGGCCGCCGGGGGTTCTTC.

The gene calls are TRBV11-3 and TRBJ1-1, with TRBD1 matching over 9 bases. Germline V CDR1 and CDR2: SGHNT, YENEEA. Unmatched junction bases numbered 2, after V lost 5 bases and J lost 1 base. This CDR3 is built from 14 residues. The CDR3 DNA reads TGTGCCAGCAGCCCGGACAGGGGGAACACTGAAGCTTTCTTT. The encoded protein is CASSPDRGNTEAFF.

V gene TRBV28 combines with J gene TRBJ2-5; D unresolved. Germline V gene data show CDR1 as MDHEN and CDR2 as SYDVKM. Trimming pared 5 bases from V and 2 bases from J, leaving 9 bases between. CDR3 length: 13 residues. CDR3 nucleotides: TGTGCCAGCAGTAATTTCGGACAAGAGACCCAGTACTTC. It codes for CASSNFGQETQYF.

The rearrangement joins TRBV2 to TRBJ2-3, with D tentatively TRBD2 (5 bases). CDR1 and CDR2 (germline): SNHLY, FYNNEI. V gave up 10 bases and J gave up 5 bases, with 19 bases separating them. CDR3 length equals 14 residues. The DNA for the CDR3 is TGTGCCACCTTGTTTAGAGAGGGCCAAGATACGCAGTATTTT. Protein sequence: CATLFREGQDTQYF.

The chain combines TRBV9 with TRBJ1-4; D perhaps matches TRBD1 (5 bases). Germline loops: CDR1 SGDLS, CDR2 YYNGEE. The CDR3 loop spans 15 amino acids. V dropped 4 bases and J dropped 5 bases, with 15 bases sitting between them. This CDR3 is CASSPRRGVNEKLFF. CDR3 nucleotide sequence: TGTGCCAGCAGCCCAAGAAGAGGGGTCAATGAAAAACTGTTTTTT.

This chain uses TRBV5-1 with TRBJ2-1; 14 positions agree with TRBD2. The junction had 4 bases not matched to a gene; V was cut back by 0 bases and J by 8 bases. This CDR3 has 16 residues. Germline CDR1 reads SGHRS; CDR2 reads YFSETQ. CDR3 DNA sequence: TGCGCCAGCAGCTTGGGACTAGCGGGAGGGGACTATGAGCAGTTCTTC. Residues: CASSLGLAGGDYEQFF.

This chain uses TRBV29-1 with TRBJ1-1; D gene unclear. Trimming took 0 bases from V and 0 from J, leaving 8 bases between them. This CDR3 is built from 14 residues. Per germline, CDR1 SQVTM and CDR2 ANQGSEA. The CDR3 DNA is TGCAGCGTTGAAGAACGGGCCGTGAACACTGAAGCTTTCTTT. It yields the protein CSVEERAVNTEAFF.

The CDR3 is CASRRRDSSHEQFF. CDR3 sequence (DNA): TGTGCCAGCAGACGCCGGGACTCCTCCCATGAGCAGTTCTTC. The V call is TRBV5-4, the J call TRBJ2-1, with a weak D call TRBD2 (6 bases). The CDR3 consists of 14 residues. Germline loops: CDR1 SGHNT, CDR2 YYREEE (reference sequence). Trimming removed 5 bases at V and 8 bases at J, with 17 bases between.